This TCR beta chain was identified during a study of OX40 agonist ivuxolimab in advanced cancers. For context, the study as a whole: Ivuxolimab, which targeted the costimulatory receptor OX40 (CD134), was an agonistic, fully human IgG2 monoclonal antibody. Intravenous ivuxolimab was administered to patients every 2 weeks at six dose levels: 0.01, 0.1, 0.3, 1.5, 3 and 10 mg/kg. Of the 50 to 55 patients in dose escalation, 19 had hepatocellular carcinoma, some 15 had melanoma, 9 had renal cell carcinoma and 9 had head and neck cancer. In the dose-escalation cohort, 82.7% of patients were male, and the mean age was around 65 years with a range of about 20 to 90. Patients were allowed to have had prior anti-PD-1, anti-PD-L1 or anti-CTLA-4 therapy, and approximately 40% of the dose-escalation patients had previously received checkpoint inhibitors. Partial responses occurred in three dose-escalation patients: two with cutaneous melanoma and one with hepatocellular carcinoma. The purpose of peripheral TCRbeta sequencing was to test whether ivuxolimab changed TCR sequence diversity and led to clonal T-cell expansion. The monotherapy dose-escalation portion (N = 52 patients) of the phase I ivuxolimab trial is reported in the paper. Overall study results and their limits: In partial responders in the 0.1-3.0 mg/kg groups, normalized peripheral clonal expansion was found to be among the lowest, especially among CD8+ T cells. Clonal expansion of both CD4+ and CD8+ blood T cells was observed from baseline to week 6 at doses 0.1 to 3.0 mg/kg. Low levels of normalized T-cell clonal expansion were also seen in some patients who did not respond. The antigen specificity of the clonally expanded peripheral T cells was not determined. After ivuxolimab, CD8+ T cells had more expanded clones than CD4+ T cells on average.

As encoded in the germline V gene, CDR1 is SQVTM while CDR2 is ANQGSEA. V and J lose 2 bases and 5 bases, and a span of 11 bases separates them. The CDR3, from cysteine to phenylalanine, totals 13 residues. Left in the record is the CDR3 DNA by itself, 39 bases read in frame from the first base. To sequence the TCRbeta CDR3 region, genomic DNA was isolated from the sorted cells. The immunoSEQ Assay was used for sequencing of TCRbeta CDR3 regions. TCRdb provides this immuneACCESS table in a form limited to in-frame rearrangements. Some clones are lacking; in checked studies, under half of them reflect an unresolved V gene, and why the rest are absent is not known. The sample has some 20,000 clones on record, around 80% of them singletons. About 10% of the sample comes from the top ten. Regarding this clone: Its specific antigen is unknown. Base qualities are not provided; no much larger clone lies one nucleotide away.

Patients with a history of autoimmune disease or receiving systemic immunosuppression were excluded from the trial. In every dose cohort, peripheral blood was drawn for TCR sequencing at baseline, cycle 4 day 1, and cycle 7 day 1. The samples were drawn from a first-in-human, open-label, multicenter phase I dose-escalation trial of ivuxolimab. Adults with locally advanced or metastatic melanoma, renal cell, hepatocellular, or head and neck squamous cell carcinoma were enrolled in the trial. Before TCR sequencing, CD4+ T cells and CD8+ T cells from peripheral blood were sorted into separate populations.

Source: CD4+ or CD8+ T cells sorted from blood, taken in a trial of the OX40 agonist ivuxolimab. The sequence links TRBV29-1 to TRBJ2-3, with the D gene call left open. The clonotype originates from an adult with an advanced solid tumor such as melanoma, head and neck, liver or kidney cancer. Here is the DNA: TGCAGCGTTGAATCTGCGCCCGGAGATACGCAGTATTTT. Its protein reads: CSVESAPGDTQYF.